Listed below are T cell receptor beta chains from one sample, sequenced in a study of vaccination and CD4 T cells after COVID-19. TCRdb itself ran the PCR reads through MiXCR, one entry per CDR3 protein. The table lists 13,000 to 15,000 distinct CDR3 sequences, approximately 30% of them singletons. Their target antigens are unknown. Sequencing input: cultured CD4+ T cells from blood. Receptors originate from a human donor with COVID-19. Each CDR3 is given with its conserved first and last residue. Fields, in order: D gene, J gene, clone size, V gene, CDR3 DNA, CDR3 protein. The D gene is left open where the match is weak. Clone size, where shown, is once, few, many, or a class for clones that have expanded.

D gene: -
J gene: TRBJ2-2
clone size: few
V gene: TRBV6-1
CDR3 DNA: TGTGCCAGCATTTCCCCAGGGGCTGGGCACACCGGGGAGCTGTTTTTT
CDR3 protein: CASISPGAGHTGELFF

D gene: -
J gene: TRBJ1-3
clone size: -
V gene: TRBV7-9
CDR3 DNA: TGTGCCAGCAGCTTATCCGGCAGCGCCCCGGCGGGAAACACCATATATTTT
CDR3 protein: CASSLSGSAPAGNTIYF

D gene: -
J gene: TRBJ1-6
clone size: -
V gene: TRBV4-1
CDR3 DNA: TGCGCCAGCAGCCACCAACAGGGATTCAATTCACCCCTCCACTTT
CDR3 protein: CASSHQQGFNSPLHF

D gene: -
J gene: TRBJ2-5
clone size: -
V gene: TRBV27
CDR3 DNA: TGTGCCAGCAGCCTGGACGTCCGAGGGACCCAGTACTTC
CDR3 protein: CASSLDVRGTQYF

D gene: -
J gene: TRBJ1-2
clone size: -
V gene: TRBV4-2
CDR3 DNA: TGTGCCAGCAGCCAAGATCCCCAAGGACTTAACTATGGCTACACCTTC
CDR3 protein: CASSQDPQGLNYGYTF

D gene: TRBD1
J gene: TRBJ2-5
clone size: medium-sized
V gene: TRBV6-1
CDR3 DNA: TGTGCCAGCAGTAGTGGACAGGGTAGAAAGCAAGAGACCCAGTACTTC
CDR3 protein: CASSSGQGRKQETQYF

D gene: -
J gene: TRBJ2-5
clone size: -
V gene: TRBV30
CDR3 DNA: TGTGCCTGGAGTGTATTAACCAGTCCCCTGGAGACCCAGTACTTC
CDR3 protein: CAWSVLTSPLETQYF

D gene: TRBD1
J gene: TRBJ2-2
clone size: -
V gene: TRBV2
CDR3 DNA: TGTGCCAGCTGTTCAGACAGGGGAAAGGCCGGGGAGCTGTTTTTT
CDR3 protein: CASCSDRGKAGELFF

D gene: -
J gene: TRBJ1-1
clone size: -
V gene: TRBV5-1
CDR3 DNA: TGCGCCAGCAGCTTAACGGGGCTGACTGAAGCTTTCTTT
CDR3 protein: CASSLTGLTEAFF

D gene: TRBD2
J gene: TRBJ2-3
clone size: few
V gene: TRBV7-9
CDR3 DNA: TGTGCCAGCAGTCCCAGCGGGGGGGCAGATACGCAGTATTTT
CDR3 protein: CASSPSGGADTQYF

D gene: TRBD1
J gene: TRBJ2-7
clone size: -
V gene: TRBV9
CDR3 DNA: TGTGCCAGCAGCGCCGGGGGACAGGGGTGGTACGAGCAGTACTTC
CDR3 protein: CASSAGGQGWYEQYF

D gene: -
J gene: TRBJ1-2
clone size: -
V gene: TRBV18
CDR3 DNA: TGTGCCAGCTCACCGGGCGTGGACGGTGGCGGCTACACCTTC
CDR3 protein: CASSPGVDGGGYTF

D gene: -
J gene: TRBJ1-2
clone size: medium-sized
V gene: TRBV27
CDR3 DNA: TGTGCCAGCAGTTCGGAACACAGCTTCAATGGCTACACCTTC
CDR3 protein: CASSSEHSFNGYTF

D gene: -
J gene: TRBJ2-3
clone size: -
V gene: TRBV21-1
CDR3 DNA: TGTGCCAGCAGCCCAGGGGCAGCGGGGGGCACAGATACGCAGTATTTT
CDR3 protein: CASSPGAAGGTDTQYF

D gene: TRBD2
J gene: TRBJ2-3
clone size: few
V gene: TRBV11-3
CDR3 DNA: TGTGCCAGCAGCTTAGTGTTGTCTAGCGGAAACACAGATACGCAGTATTTT
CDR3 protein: CASSLVLSSGNTDTQYF

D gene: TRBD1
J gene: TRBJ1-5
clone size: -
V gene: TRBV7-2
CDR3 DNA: TGTGCCAGCAGCCAAGGGACAGGGTTCGGCAATCAGCCCCAGCATTTT
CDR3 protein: CASSQGTGFGNQPQHF

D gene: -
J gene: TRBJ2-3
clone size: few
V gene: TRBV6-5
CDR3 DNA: TGTGCCAGCAGTTACAAGGGCGATACGCAGTATTTT
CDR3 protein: CASSYKGDTQYF